This is a list of T cell receptor beta chains from one sample in a study of cytomegalovirus exposure and HLA in healthy donors. Profiling relied on immunoSEQ multiplex PCR, and the TCRdb table lists in-frame clones only, not all of them. The sample holds approximately 160,000 clones, approximately 84% seen once. Sequenced input: PBMCs. The receptors originated from a girl aged 10-17 years in good health and CMV-seropositive. The CDR3 runs from the conserved cysteine through the conserved F or W. D genes are given only for firm matches. Only some rows state a clone size, as once, few, many or a class for expanded clones.

clone_size j_call v_call d_call cdr3_nt cdr3_aa
NA TRBJ2-1 TRBV15 TRBD1 TGTGCCACCAGCAGAATGGACAGGGACTACAATGAGCAGTTCTTC CATSRMDRDYNEQFF
once TRBJ2-1 TRBV27 TRBD2 TGTGCCATCGGGAGGTTTGGGTACAATGAGCAGTTCTTC CAIGRFGYNEQFF
NA TRBJ1-2 TRBV2 NA TGTGCCAGCACCTTGAGTGGGGGAGGAGGCTACACCTTC CASTLSGGGGYTF
NA TRBJ2-2 TRBV9 TRBD2 TGTGCCAGCAGCGCGGGGGGGGGCCGGGAGCTGTTTTTT CASSAGGGRELFF
NA TRBJ2-5 TRBV6-5 NA TGTGCCAGCCGCAGATGGACAGCAGAGACCCAGTACTTC CASRRWTAETQYF
NA TRBJ1-2 TRBV18 NA TGTGCCAGCTCACCAGGGGCAGTAACCCTTAACTATGGCTACACCTTC CASSPGAVTLNYGYTF
NA TRBJ1-4 TRBV2 NA TGTGCCAGCAGTGAGGGAGGCAGGGTCGGTGAAAAACTGTTTTTT CASSEGGRVGEKLFF
NA TRBJ1-6 TRBV5-1 TRBD1 TGCGCCAGCAGCTCCTCCTTCACCGGGACAGCGGAATATATTGGTTCACCCCTCCACTTT CASSSSFTGTAEYIGSPLHF
NA TRBJ1-2 TRBV11-2 NA TGTGCCAGCAGCTTAGCTTATCCAGAAAACTATGGCTACACCTTC CASSLAYPENYGYTF
NA TRBJ1-2 TRBV29-1 NA TGCAGCGTTGGGGAGGGGGACGACTATGGCTACACCTTC CSVGEGDDYGYTF
NA TRBJ2-1 TRBV30 NA TGTGCCTGGAGCGCGGGCCTCTACCCCAATGAGCAGTTCTTC CAWSAGLYPNEQFF
NA TRBJ1-2 TRBV18 TRBD1 TGTGCCAGCTCACCACCGGGACAGGGGCTCACCTTC CASSPPGQGLTF
NA TRBJ2-5 TRBV5-5 TRBD2 TGTGCCAGCAGCTTATTAGCGGGATCACGGAGGGAGACCCAGTACTTC CASSLLAGSRRETQYF
NA TRBJ1-6 TRBV27 TRBD1 TGTGCCAGCAGTTTATTGGGGACAGGGGTTTCGAATTCACCCCTCCACTTT CASSLLGTGVSNSPLHF
NA TRBJ2-1 TRBV6-1 TRBD1 TGTGCCAGCAGGCCACCGGGACAGGGGTTCCATGAGCAGTTCTTC CASRPPGQGFHEQFF
NA TRBJ1-1 TRBV5-1 NA TGCGCCAGCAGCTTCAGGGAGGGCACTGAAGCTTTCTTT CASSFREGTEAFF
NA TRBJ1-1 TRBV2 NA TGTGCCAGCAGCACCGACAGGAACACTGAAGCTTTCTTT CASSTDRNTEAFF
NA TRBJ1-5 TRBV2 NA TGTGCCAGCAGTGAAGGGACAGCTCCCTGGGGACAGCCCCAGCATTTT CASSEGTAPWGQPQHF
NA TRBJ1-1 TRBV4-1 NA TGCGCCAGCAGCCAATACTCGGGGGGATTTGAAGCTTTCTTT CASSQYSGGFEAFF
NA TRBJ1-1 TRBV6-1 TRBD1 TGTGCCAGCAGTTTATACAGGGGAGACGAAGCTTTCTTT CASSLYRGDEAFF
NA TRBJ2-1 TRBV28 NA TGTGCCAGCAGAGAAGTACTCACACGGGGGGAGCAGTTCTTC CASREVLTRGEQFF
NA TRBJ2-3 TRBV14 NA TGTGCCAGCAGCCAAGTCCCAAATACGCAGTATTTT CASSQVPNTQYF
NA TRBJ1-2 TRBV9 NA TGTGCCAGCAGCGTAGACGGGGTATATGGCTACACCTTC CASSVDGVYGYTF
NA TRBJ2-2 TRBV6-4 TRBD1 TGTGCCAGCAGTAAATTGGGACAGGCAAACACCGGGGAGCTGTTTTTT CASSKLGQANTGELFF
NA TRBJ2-7 TRBV18 NA TGTGCCAGCTCACCAGTCGGCAGGGTAGGAAACGAGCAGTACTTC CASSPVGRVGNEQYF
NA TRBJ1-5 TRBV15 NA TGTGCCACCAGCAGTACAGGGACGTTTAGCAATCAGCCCCAGCATTTT CATSSTGTFSNQPQHF
few TRBJ1-1 TRBV2 TRBD1 TGTGCCAGCAGCTTACGGGGACAGCGGAACGCTGAAGCTTTCTTT CASSLRGQRNAEAFF
NA TRBJ1-6 TRBV10-2 NA TGCGCCAGCAGTCACCTTTCGACAGGACGCAATTCACCCCTCCACTTT CASSHLSTGRNSPLHF
few TRBJ1-3 TRBV7-2 NA TGTGCCAGCAGCGCTTTCGGGACATTTATCAAGACTGGAAACACCATATATTTT CASSAFGTFIKTGNTIYF
NA TRBJ1-1 TRBV7-9 NA TGTGCCAGCAGCTTTTACGAAAGAGGCACTGAAGCTTTCTTT CASSFYERGTEAFF
NA TRBJ2-5 TRBV7-9 NA TGTGCCAGCATTGAACAGGGGAGGGAGACCCAGTACTTC CASIEQGRETQYF
NA TRBJ1-5 TRBV6-1 TRBD1 TGTGCCAGCACACCCGGGACAGGGAACCAGCCCCAGCATTTT CASTPGTGNQPQHF
NA TRBJ1-6 TRBV15 NA TGTGCCACCAGCAGAGATGGCTCACCCCTCCACTTT CATSRDGSPLHF
NA TRBJ1-1 TRBV9 NA TGTGCCAGCACTATCACAGGGACCCCTGAAGCTTTCTTT CASTITGTPEAFF
NA TRBJ1-1 TRBV5-1 NA TGCGCCAGCAGCTTGGGAACAACAAGTGAAGCTTTCTTT CASSLGTTSEAFF